The clone carrying this TCR beta chain occurred many times. Its antigen remains unidentified. The V gene end was trimmed by 5 bases and the J gene end by 0 bases; junction bases not matched to a gene: 3. The CDR3 contains 16 residues. These data are taken from a study of breast tumors, draining lymph nodes, adjacent tissues. Study results and caveats: Luminal-like breast cancer showed significantly higher tumor–nontumor repertoire similarity than basal-like. Tumor repertoires ranked between lymph nodes and nontumor tissue in diversity, with V and J gene preferences.

Each CDR3 protein gets one entry after TCRdb re-called the multiplex PCR reads with MiXCR. The table lists some 120,000 distinct CDR3 sequences, 20% of them singletons. Samples came from axillary lymph nodes draining the breast cancer. This sequence was found in a female donor with breast cancer. Some clones in this sample may be carry-over from other donors' samples. Sequencing was performed on axillary lymph node tissue. The rearrangement joins TRBV12-3 or TRBV12-4 to TRBJ2-2; 10 bases are shared with TRBD2. The CDR3: CASSQGLAANTGELFF. The CDR3 DNA follows: TGTGCCAGCAGTCAAGGACTAGCGGCGAACACCGGGGAGCTGTTTTTT.